This T cell receptor (beta chain) originates from a study of cytomegalovirus exposure and HLA in healthy donors. This table comes from immunoSEQ multiplex PCR, and its TCRdb copy is limited to in-frame clones, with some not included. The sample shows 200,000 to 250,000 clones, 85% to 95% of them seen only once. J lost 6 bases, V lost 4 bases, and 8 bases had no gene match. Germline assignment: CDR1 ENHRY and CDR2 SYGVKD. CDR3 length: 14 amino acids. Only one count was recorded for this clone. The receptor's source is a woman in her late teens or twenties in good health and CMV-seronegative. The chain has TRBV10-3 and TRBJ2-7, with 8 bases aligning to TRBD1. Sequencing was carried out using PBMCs. CDR3 nucleotides: TGTGCCATCAGTGGGACAGGGTTATCTGGCGAGCAGTACTTC. Translated, it gives CAISGTGLSGEQYF.